This TCR beta chain was identified during a study of Graves' ophthalmopathy and Graves' hyperthyroidism. At the level of the study: The term stable hyperthyroidism indicated an absence of ophthalmopathy within 18 months of follow-up. Notes on the study in general: The blood repertoire also included most expanded thyroid clonotypes above 0.001 frequency.

CDR1 is ENHRY and CDR2 is SYGVKD in the germline V gene. CDR3 length: 16 amino acids. V was cut by 2 bases and J by 1 base, with 12 bases left in between. This clonotype was recorded many times. No antigen is known for it. CDR3 regions of TCR beta were amplified from RNA transcripts. HTBI primers served in a first-round RT-PCR, which a second-round multiplex PCR followed. TCRdb re-analysed the multiplex PCR reads in MiXCR, keeping a single row per CDR3 protein. The sample shows 900,000 to 1,200,000 distinct CDR3 sequences, about two fifths of them seen only once. The hyperthyroidism patients, aged 18 to 65, had been newly diagnosed, with under 2 months' duration. Excluded were patients with other autoimmune diseases, uncontrolled infections, pregnancy or lactation.

The sequence was collected from an adult man with Graves' hyperthyroidism. This chain uses TRBV10-3 with TRBJ1-3; D gene unclear. Material for sequencing was peripheral blood or thyroid tissue (not recorded which). This CDR3 is CAISETGLGSGNTIYF. The CDR3 DNA is TGTGCCATCAGTGAGACTGGCCTGGGATCTGGAAACACCATATATTTT.